This T cell receptor (beta chain) was captured in a study of regulatory T cells in long-lasting Graves disease. V lost 4 bases and J lost 0, with 13 bases in between. The CDR3 runs to 14 residues. The germline CDR1 and CDR2 sequences are SQVTM and ANQGSEA. CDR3 regions were amplified by Arm-PCR using iRepertoire HTBI primers to build TCR beta libraries. TCRdb redid the calling of the multiplex PCR reads with MiXCR, one entry per CDR3 protein. This table holds approximately 560,000 distinct CDR3 sequences, about 16% found once. Documented time point: newly diagnosed GD, antithyroid drugs for less than 3 months. From RNA extracted from PBMCs, the TCR library was made. On this clonotype: The target antigen is unknown. This clone may be a read error of a much larger clone one base away.

Broader study findings: Persistent disease exhibited a predilection for TRBV28, TRBJ1-2 and TRBJ2-5.

The same specimen was also included in a second study, on T cells in Graves' hyperthyroidism and ophthalmopathy.

This TCR came from a man between 18 and 35 years old with Graves disease. The rearrangement uses TRBV29-1 and TRBJ2-7; D remains ambiguous. Source: peripheral blood mononuclear cells (PBMCs), taken at new diagnosis, from a patient treated with antithyroid drugs. The CDR3 DNA reads as TGCAGCGTTGTACAGCAAGTGGACTCCTACGAGCAGTACTTC. Translated: CSVVQQVDSYEQYF.